The 7 T cell receptor beta chains below were found in one sample sequenced in a study of T cells in Graves' hyperthyroidism and ophthalmopathy. Authors of the study amplified TCR beta CDR3 regions from RNA transcripts. A set of HTBI primers served as the primers for a first-round RT-PCR of the TCR CDR3. TCRdb redid the calling of the multiplex PCR reads with MiXCR, one entry per CDR3 protein. The table lists over 500,000 distinct CDR3 sequences, approximately 15% of them singletons, with about 15% in the top ten. Sequenced input: blood. These receptors came from a woman aged 40 to 50 with Graves' hyperthyroidism.

The table lists this clonotype with many counts. The V and J genes are TRBV3-1 and TRBJ2-7, with 7 nucleotides matching TRBD1. Germline CDR1 and CDR2: LGHDT and YNNKEL (reference sequence). This CDR3 contains 13 residues. Trimming at V came to 3 bases and at J to 6 bases, leaving 5 bases not matched to a gene. CDR3 residues: CASSHGQVREQYF. For the CDR3, the DNA is TGTGCCAGCAGCCACGGACAGGTACGCGAGCAGTACTTC.

There are a few counts of this clonotype. V gene TRBV3-1 combines with J gene TRBJ1-4, with a tentative D call TRBD1 (6 bases). The germline V gene has CDR1 LGHDT and CDR2 YNNKEL (reference sequence). Trimming cost V 4 bases and J 0 bases, with 9 bases left between them. This CDR3 has 15 residues. CDR3 nucleotides: TGTGCCAGCAGCCCTGGACAGACAACTAATGAAAAACTGTTTTTT. Its translation is CASSPGQTTNEKLFF.

This clonotype was seen ten or more times. V and J are TRBV12-3 or TRBV12-4 and TRBJ1-4, with 8 nucleotides matching TRBD1. V was clipped by 6 bases and J by 2 bases; unmatched bases: 5. The CDR3 totals 15 residues. As DNA, the CDR3 is TGTGCCAGCAGGGCAACAGGGGGGACTAATGAAAAACTGTTTTTT. It specifies CASRATGGTNEKLFF.

This clonotype came up many times. This chain uses TRBV4-1 with TRBJ2-3; D may be TRBD2 (7 bases). The CDR3 has 17 amino acids. The V and J ends lost 1 base and 3 bases respectively, with 17 bases between them. Germline values: CDR1 MGHRA, CDR2 YSYEKL. CDR3: CASSQVRGGAKTDTQYF. In DNA, the CDR3 is TGCGCCAGCAGCCAAGTTCGTGGGGGGGCGAAGACAGATACGCAGTATTTT.

The table lists this clonotype with a few counts. The chain carries TRBV27 and TRBJ2-7; no firm D call. This CDR3 comprises 13 residues. Germline-derived CDR1 and CDR2 are MNHEY and SMNVEV (reference sequence). Trimming removed 3 bases at V and 2 bases at J, with 8 bases between. CDR3 DNA sequence: TGTGCCAGCAGTTTGGGTAAGACCTACGAGCAGTACTTC. As protein: CASSLGKTYEQYF.

Many counts were recorded for this clonotype. J is TRBJ2-1 and V is TRBV28, with TRBD1 matching over 9 bases. Trimming at V came to 6 bases and at J to 6 bases, leaving 6 bases not matched to a gene. Germline V CDR1 and CDR2: MDHEN, SYDVKM. This CDR3 comprises 14 residues. The CDR3 loop is CASSPGQGPNEQFF. The CDR3 DNA reads as TGTGCCAGCAGCCCGGGACAGGGCCCCAATGAGCAGTTCTTC. Filled out from reference TRBV28 and TRBJ2-1, the complete variable domain reads DVKVTQSSRYLVKRTGEKVFLECVQDMDHENMFWYRQDPGLGLRLIYFSYDVKMKEKGDIPEGYSVSREKKERFSLILESASTNQTSMYLCASSPGQGPNEQFFGPGTRLTVL.

This clonotype was picked up many times. This chain links TRBV20-1 with TRBJ1-2; 7 bases agree with TRBD1. The germline CDR1 and CDR2 sequences are DFQATT and SNEGSKA (reference sequence). V lost 0 bases, J lost 0 bases, and 1 base stayed unmatched. This CDR3 has 14 amino acids. This CDR3 is CSARDTGANYGYTF. CDR3 sequence (DNA): TGCAGTGCTAGAGATACAGGGGCTAACTATGGCTACACCTTC.